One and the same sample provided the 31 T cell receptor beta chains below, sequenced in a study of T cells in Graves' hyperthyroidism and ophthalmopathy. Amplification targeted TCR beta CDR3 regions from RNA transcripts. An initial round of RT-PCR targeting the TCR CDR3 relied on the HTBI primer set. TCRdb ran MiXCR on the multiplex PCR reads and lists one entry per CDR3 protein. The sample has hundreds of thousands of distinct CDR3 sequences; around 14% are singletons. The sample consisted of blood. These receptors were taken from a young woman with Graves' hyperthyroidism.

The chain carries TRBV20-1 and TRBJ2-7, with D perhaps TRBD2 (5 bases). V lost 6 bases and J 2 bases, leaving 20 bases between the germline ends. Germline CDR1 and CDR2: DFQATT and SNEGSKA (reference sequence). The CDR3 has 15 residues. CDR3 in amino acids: CSALASRESPYEQYF. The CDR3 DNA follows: TGCAGTGCCCTTGCTAGCCGGGAAAGCCCCTACGAGCAGTACTTC.

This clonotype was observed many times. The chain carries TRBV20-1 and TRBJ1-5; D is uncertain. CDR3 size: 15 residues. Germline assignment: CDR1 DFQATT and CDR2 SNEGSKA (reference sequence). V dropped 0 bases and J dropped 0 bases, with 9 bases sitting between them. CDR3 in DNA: TGCAGTGCTAGAGACGCAGGAATTAGCAATCAGCCCCAGCATTTT. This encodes CSARDAGISNQPQHF.

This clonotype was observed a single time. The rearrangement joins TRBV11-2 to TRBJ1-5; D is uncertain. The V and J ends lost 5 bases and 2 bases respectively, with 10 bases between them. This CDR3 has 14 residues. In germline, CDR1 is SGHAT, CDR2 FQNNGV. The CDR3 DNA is TGTGCCAGCAGCCTGTCGGACGGCAATCAGCCCCAGCATTTT. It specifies CASSLSDGNQPQHF.

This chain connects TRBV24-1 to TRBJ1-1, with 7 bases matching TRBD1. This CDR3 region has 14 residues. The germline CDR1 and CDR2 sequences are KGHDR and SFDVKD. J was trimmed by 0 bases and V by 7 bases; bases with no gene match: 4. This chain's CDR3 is CATRQTGLNTEAFF. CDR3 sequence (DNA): TGTGCCACCAGACAGACAGGGTTGAACACTGAAGCTTTCTTT.

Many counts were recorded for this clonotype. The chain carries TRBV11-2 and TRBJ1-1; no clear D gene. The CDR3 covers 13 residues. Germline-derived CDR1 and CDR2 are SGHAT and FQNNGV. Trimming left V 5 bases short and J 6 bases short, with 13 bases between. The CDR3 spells CASSLDNAPEAFF. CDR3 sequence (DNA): TGTGCCAGCAGCCTCGACAACGCCCCTGAAGCTTTCTTT.

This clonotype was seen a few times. The CDR3 reads CASSLGRGVETQYF. CDR3 DNA sequence: TGCGCCAGCAGCTTGGGCCGGGGAGTAGAGACCCAGTACTTC. The genes are TRBV5-1 and TRBJ2-5; a weak D match, TRBD2 (5 bases). Germline values: CDR1 SGHRS, CDR2 YFSETQ. CDR3 length: 14 amino acids. Trimming shortened V by 0 bases and J by 4 bases, and 10 bases separated the two germline ends.

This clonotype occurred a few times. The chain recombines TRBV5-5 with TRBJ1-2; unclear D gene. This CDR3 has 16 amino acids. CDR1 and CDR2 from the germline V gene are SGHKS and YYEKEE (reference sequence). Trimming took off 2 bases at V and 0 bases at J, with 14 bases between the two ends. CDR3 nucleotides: TGTGCCAGCAGCTTACGGGGATGGGGTTCTAACTATGGCTACACCTTC. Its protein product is CASSLRGWGSNYGYTF.

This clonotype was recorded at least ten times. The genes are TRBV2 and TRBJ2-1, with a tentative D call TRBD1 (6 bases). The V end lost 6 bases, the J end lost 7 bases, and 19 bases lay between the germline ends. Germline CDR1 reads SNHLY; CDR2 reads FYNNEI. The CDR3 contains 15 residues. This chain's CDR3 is CASRNQGLSSNEQFF. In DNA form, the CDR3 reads TGTGCCAGCAGGAATCAGGGGCTCTCTTCGAATGAGCAGTTCTTC.

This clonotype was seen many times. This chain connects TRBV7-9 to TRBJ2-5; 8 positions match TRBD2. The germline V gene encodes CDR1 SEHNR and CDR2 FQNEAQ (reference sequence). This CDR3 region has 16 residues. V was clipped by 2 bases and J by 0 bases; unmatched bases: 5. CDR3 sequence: CASSLRGGRYQETQYF. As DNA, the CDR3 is TGTGCCAGCAGCTTAAGAGGCGGGAGGTACCAAGAGACCCAGTACTTC.

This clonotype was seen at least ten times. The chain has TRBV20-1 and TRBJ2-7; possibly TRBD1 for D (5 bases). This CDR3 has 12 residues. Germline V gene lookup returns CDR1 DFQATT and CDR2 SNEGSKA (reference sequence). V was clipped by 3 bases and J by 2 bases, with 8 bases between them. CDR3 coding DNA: TGCAGTGCTAGGGCGGACACCTACGAGCAGTACTTC. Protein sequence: CSARADTYEQYF.

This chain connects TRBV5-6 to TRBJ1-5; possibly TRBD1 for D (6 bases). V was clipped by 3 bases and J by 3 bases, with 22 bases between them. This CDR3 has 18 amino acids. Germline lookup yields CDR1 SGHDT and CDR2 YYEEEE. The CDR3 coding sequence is TGTGCCAGCAGCTACCCCGGCCCACTAGGGGGTAACAATCAGCCCCAGCATTTT. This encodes CASSYPGPLGGNNQPQHF.

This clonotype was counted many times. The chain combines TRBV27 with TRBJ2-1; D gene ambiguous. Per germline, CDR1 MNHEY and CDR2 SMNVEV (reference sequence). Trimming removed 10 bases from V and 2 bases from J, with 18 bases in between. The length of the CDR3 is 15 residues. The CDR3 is CATSRWAETYNEQFF. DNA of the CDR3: TGTGCCACCTCTCGATGGGCGGAAACCTACAATGAGCAGTTCTTC.

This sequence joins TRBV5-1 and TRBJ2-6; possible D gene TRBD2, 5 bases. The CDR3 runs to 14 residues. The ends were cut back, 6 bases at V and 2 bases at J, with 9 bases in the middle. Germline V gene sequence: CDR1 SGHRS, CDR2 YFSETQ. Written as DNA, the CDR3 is TGCGCCAGCATGGGAGACCCTGGGGCCAACGTCCTGACTTTC. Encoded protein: CASMGDPGANVLTF.

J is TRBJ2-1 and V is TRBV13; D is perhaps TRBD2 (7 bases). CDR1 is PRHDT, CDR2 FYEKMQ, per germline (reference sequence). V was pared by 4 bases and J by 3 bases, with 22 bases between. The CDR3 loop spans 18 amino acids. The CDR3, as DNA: TGTGCCAGCAGCTCCCCGTCGGAGGGAGGGGGAGGCTACAATGAGCAGTTCTTC. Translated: CASSSPSEGGGGYNEQFF.

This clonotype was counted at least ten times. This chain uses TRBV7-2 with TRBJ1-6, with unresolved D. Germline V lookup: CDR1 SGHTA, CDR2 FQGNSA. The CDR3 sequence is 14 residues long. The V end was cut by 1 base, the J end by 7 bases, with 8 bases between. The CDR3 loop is CASSLVLGNSPLHF. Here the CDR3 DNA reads TGTGCCAGCAGCTTAGTACTTGGGAATTCACCCCTCCACTTT.

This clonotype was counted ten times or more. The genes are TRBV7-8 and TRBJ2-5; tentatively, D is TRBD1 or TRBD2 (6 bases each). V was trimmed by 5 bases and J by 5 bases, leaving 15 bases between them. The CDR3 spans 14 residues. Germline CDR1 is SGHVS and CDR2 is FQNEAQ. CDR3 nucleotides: TGTGCCAGCAGCCCTCGCCGGGGGCGCGAGACCCAGTACTTC. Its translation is CASSPRRGRETQYF.

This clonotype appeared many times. The CDR3 protein is CSARDRTGVSYEQYF. Written as DNA, the CDR3 is TGCAGTGCTAGAGATCGGACAGGGGTATCCTACGAGCAGTACTTC. The rearrangement uses TRBV20-1 and TRBJ2-7, with 9 bases that match TRBD1. Germline V gene sequence: CDR1 DFQATT, CDR2 SNEGSKA (reference sequence). The V gene end was trimmed by 0 bases and the J gene end by 1 base; junction bases not matched to a gene: 4. This CDR3 spans 15 amino acids.

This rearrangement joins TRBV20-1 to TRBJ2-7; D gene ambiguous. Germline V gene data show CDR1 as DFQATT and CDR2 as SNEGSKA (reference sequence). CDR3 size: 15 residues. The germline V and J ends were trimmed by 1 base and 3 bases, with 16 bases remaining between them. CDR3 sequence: CSARAPARPDYEQYF. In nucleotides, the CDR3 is TGCAGTGCTAGAGCGCCCGCGAGGCCGGACTACGAGCAGTACTTC.

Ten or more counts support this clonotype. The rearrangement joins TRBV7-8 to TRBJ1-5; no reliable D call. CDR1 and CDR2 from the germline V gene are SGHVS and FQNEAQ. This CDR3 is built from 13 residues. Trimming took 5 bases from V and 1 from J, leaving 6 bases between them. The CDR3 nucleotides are TGTGCCAGCAGCGTAGGGAGCAATCAGCCCCAGCATTTT. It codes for CASSVGSNQPQHF.

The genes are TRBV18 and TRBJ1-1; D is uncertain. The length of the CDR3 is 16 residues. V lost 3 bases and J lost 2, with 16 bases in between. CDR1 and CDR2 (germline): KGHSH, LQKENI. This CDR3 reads CASSPQLASGNTEAFF. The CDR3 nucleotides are TGTGCCAGCTCACCTCAGTTGGCCAGTGGTAACACTGAAGCTTTCTTT.

CDR3 sequence: CASSPVLAGGGGELFF. CDR3 sequence (DNA): TGTGCCAGCAGCCCAGTCCTAGCGGGGGGAGGCGGGGAGCTGTTTTTT. The J gene is TRBJ2-2, the V gene TRBV7-2, with 11 bases matching TRBD2. Per germline, CDR1 SGHTA and CDR2 FQGNSA. V trimming: 5 bases; J trimming: 7 bases; junction bases outside the gene matches: 9. The CDR3 loop spans 16 amino acids.

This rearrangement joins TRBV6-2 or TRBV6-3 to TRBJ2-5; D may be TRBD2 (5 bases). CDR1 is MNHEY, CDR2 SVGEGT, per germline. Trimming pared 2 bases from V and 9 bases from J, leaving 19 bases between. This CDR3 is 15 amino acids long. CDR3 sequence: CASSYGDSRDRAQYF. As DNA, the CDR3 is TGTGCCAGCAGTTACGGTGATAGCCGGGATCGGGCCCAGTACTTC.

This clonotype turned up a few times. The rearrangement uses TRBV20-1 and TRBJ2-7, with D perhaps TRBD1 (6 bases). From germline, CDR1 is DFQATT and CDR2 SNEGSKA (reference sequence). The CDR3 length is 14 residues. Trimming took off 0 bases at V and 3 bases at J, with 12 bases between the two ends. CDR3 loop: CSARDLGADYEQYF. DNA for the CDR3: TGCAGTGCTAGAGATCTGGGGGCCGACTACGAGCAGTACTTC.

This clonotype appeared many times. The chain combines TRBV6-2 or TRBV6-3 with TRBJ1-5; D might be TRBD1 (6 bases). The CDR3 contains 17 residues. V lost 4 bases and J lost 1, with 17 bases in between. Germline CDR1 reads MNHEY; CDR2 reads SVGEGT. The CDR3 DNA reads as TGTGCCAGCAGTTTTGATACAGGGTCAAAAAGCAATCAGCCCCAGCATTTT. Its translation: CASSFDTGSKSNQPQHF.

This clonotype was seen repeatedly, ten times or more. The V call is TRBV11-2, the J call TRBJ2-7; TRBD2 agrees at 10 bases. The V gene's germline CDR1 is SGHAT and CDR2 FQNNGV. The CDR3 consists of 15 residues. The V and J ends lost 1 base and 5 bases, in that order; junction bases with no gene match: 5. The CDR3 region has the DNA TGTGCCAGCAGCTTAGCCGGACTAGCGGTAAACGAGCAGTACTTC. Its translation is CASSLAGLAVNEQYF. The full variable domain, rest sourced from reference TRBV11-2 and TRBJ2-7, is EAGVAQSPRYKIIEKRQSVAFWCNPISGHATLYWYQQILGQGPKLLIQFQNNGVVDDSQLPKDRFSAERLKGVDSTLKIQPAKLEDSAVYLCASSLAGLAVNEQYFGPGTRLTVT.

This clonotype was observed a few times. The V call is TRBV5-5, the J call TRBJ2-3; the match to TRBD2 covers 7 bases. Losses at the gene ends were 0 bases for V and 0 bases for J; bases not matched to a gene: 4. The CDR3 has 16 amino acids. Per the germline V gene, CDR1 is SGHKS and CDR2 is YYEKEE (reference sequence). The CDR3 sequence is CASSLGDYPSTDTQYF. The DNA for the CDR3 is TGTGCCAGCAGCTTGGGGGACTATCCTAGCACAGATACGCAGTATTTT. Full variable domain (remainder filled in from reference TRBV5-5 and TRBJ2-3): DAGVTQSPTHLIKTRGQQVTLRCSPISGHKSVSWYQQVLGQGPQFIFQYYEKEERGRGNFPDRFSARQFPNYSSELNVNALLLGDSALYLCASSLGDYPSTDTQYFGPGTRLTVL.

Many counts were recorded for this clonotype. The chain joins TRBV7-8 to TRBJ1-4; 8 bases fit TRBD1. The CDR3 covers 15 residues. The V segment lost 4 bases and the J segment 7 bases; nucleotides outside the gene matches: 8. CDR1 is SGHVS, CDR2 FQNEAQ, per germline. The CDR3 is CASSSQGAQSEKLFF. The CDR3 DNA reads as TGTGCCAGCAGCTCCCAGGGGGCGCAAAGTGAAAAACTGTTTTTT.

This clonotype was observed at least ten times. The CDR3 nucleotides read TGTGCCAGCAGTGATTACTTGACAGGGGATGGCAATCAGCCCCAGCATTTT. It yields the protein CASSDYLTGDGNQPQHF. The gene calls are TRBV6-1 and TRBJ1-5; 8 bases align to TRBD1. Germline V gene data show CDR1 as MNHNS and CDR2 as SASEGT. The CDR3 contains 17 residues. V dropped 3 bases and J dropped 2; count of bases not matched to a gene: 9.

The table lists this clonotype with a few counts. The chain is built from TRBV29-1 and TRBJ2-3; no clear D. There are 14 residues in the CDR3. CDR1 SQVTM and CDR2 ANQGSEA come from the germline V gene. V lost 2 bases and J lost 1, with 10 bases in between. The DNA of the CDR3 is TGCAGCGTTGAACCTGCGTGGGGCACAGATACGCAGTATTTT. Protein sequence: CSVEPAWGTDTQYF.

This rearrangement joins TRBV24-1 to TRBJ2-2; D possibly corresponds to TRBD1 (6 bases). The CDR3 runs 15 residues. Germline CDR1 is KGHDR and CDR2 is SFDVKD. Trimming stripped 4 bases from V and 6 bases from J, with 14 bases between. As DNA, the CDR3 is TGTGCCACCAGTGACAGGGGTTCATTGTCCGGGGAGCTGTTTTTT. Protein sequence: CATSDRGSLSGELFF.

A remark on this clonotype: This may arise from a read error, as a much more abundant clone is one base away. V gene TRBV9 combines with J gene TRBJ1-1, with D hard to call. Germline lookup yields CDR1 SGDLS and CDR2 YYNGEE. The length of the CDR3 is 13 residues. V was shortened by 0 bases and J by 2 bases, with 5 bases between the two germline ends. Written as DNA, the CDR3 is TGTGCCAGCAGCGTAGAGAGAAACACTGAAGCTTTCTTT. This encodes CASSVERNTEAFF.